A selection of T cell receptor beta chains follows, all from one sample in a study of blood T cell repertoires in COVID-19. Data came from immunoSEQ multiplex PCR; TCRdb stores just in-frame clones and leaves some out. This repertoire shows 400,000 to 550,000 clones, around 89% found once; its top ten account for approximately 4.3%. The source material was peripheral blood. The receptors were sampled from a woman in her twenties or thirties with acute or convalescent COVID-19. Both conserved end residues are part of each CDR3. The order of the fields is clone size, D gene, V gene, J gene, CDR3 DNA, CDR3 protein. D genes are given only for firm matches. Where a row states a size, it is once, few, many or the class of an expanded clone; other rows omit it.

clone size: once; D gene: NA; V gene: TRBV9; J gene: TRBJ1-6; CDR3 DNA: TGTGCCAGCAGCGTAGGACCGGGCTCGGGGAATTCACCCCTCCACTTT; CDR3 protein: CASSVGPGSGNSPLHF
clone size: NA; D gene: NA; V gene: TRBV2; J gene: TRBJ2-1; CDR3 DNA: TGTGCCAGCAGTGATAACAGAGTGCATGAGCAGTTCTTC; CDR3 protein: CASSDNRVHEQFF
clone size: NA; D gene: NA; V gene: TRBV24-1; J gene: TRBJ2-3; CDR3 DNA: TGTGCCACCAGTGAAGCAGACTTAAGCACAGATACGCAGTATTTT; CDR3 protein: CATSEADLSTDTQYF
clone size: NA; D gene: NA; V gene: TRBV7-9; J gene: TRBJ1-5; CDR3 DNA: TGTGCCAGCAGCTTAGCGGGATCCGGGACAAATCAGCCCCAGCATTTT; CDR3 protein: CASSLAGSGTNQPQHF
clone size: once; D gene: NA; V gene: TRBV28; J gene: TRBJ2-1; CDR3 DNA: TGTGCCAGCAGTCTCGAGGGGGAGCCCTCCTACAATGAGCAGTTCTTC; CDR3 protein: CASSLEGEPSYNEQFF
clone size: NA; D gene: TRBD1; V gene: TRBV19; J gene: TRBJ2-4; CDR3 DNA: TGTGCCAGTAGTTCCGGACAGGAGTCAGCCAAAAACATTCAGTACTTC; CDR3 protein: CASSSGQESAKNIQYF
clone size: NA; D gene: NA; V gene: TRBV2; J gene: TRBJ1-4; CDR3 DNA: TGTGCCAGCAACCCACAGGGTTGGGAAAAACTGTTTTTT; CDR3 protein: CASNPQGWEKLFF
clone size: few; D gene: NA; V gene: TRBV7-9; J gene: TRBJ2-7; CDR3 DNA: TGTGCCAGCAGCTCTAACGGACAGAACTACGAGCAGTACTTC; CDR3 protein: CASSSNGQNYEQYF
clone size: NA; D gene: NA; V gene: TRBV30; J gene: TRBJ2-7; CDR3 DNA: TGTGCCTGGGGTCGTGGGACTGGAGACTACGAGCAGTACTTC; CDR3 protein: CAWGRGTGDYEQYF
clone size: NA; D gene: TRBD1; V gene: TRBV12-5; J gene: TRBJ2-2; CDR3 DNA: TGTGCTAGTGGTACGGGACAGGGGAACACCGGGGAGCTGTTTTTT; CDR3 protein: CASGTGQGNTGELFF
clone size: NA; D gene: NA; V gene: TRBV28; J gene: TRBJ1-1; CDR3 DNA: TGTGCCAGCAGTTTATATACACCGAACGGGGGGAACACTGAAGCTTTCTTT; CDR3 protein: CASSLYTPNGGNTEAFF
clone size: NA; D gene: TRBD1; V gene: TRBV28; J gene: TRBJ1-6; CDR3 DNA: TGTGCCAGCAGTCCCGACAGGGCCCAGGGTTCACCCCTCCACTTT; CDR3 protein: CASSPDRAQGSPLHF
clone size: once; D gene: TRBD2; V gene: TRBV5-5; J gene: TRBJ2-3; CDR3 DNA: TGTGCCAGCAGCTTGGGGACTAGCGGGGGAGGAGTAACGCAGTATTTT; CDR3 protein: CASSLGTSGGGVTQYF
clone size: NA; D gene: NA; V gene: TRBV28; J gene: TRBJ1-2; CDR3 DNA: TGTGCCAGCAGTTTTGGAGGGACGGACTATGGCTACACCTTC; CDR3 protein: CASSFGGTDYGYTF
clone size: NA; D gene: NA; V gene: TRBV7-2; J gene: TRBJ2-7; CDR3 DNA: TGTGCCAGCAGCCCAGAAGGGACTGCCTCCTACGAGCAGTACTTC; CDR3 protein: CASSPEGTASYEQYF
clone size: NA; D gene: TRBD1; V gene: TRBV7-6; J gene: TRBJ2-1; CDR3 DNA: TGTGCCAGCAGCTTTAGGGGGGCAGGGGGCCCCTCCTACAATGAGCAGTTCTTC; CDR3 protein: CASSFRGAGGPSYNEQFF
clone size: NA; D gene: NA; V gene: TRBV11-2; J gene: TRBJ2-5; CDR3 DNA: TGTGCCAGCAGCTTGGTCTCCATCGGGGAGACCCAGTACTTC; CDR3 protein: CASSLVSIGETQYF
clone size: NA; D gene: NA; V gene: TRBV5-4; J gene: TRBJ1-1; CDR3 DNA: TGTGCCAGCAGCCCGGGTGGGGGGTTCACTGAAGCTTTCTTT; CDR3 protein: CASSPGGGFTEAFF
clone size: NA; D gene: NA; V gene: TRBV27; J gene: TRBJ1-5; CDR3 DNA: TGTGCCAGCAGTTACCAGGGAGGGGGTACTCAGCCCCAGCATTTT; CDR3 protein: CASSYQGGGTQPQHF
clone size: NA; D gene: TRBD1; V gene: TRBV28; J gene: TRBJ2-1; CDR3 DNA: TGTGCCAGCACTTCAACCCGGGACAGGTATTACAATGAGCAGTTCTTC; CDR3 protein: CASTSTRDRYYNEQFF
clone size: NA; D gene: TRBD1; V gene: TRBV30; J gene: TRBJ1-1; CDR3 DNA: TGTGCCTGGAGTGGAGGCAGGGGGGATGAAGCTTTCTTT; CDR3 protein: CAWSGGRGDEAFF
clone size: NA; D gene: TRBD1; V gene: TRBV19; J gene: TRBJ1-1; CDR3 DNA: TGTGCCAGTAGTATTCGGGGACAGGGGGCTTATATAACTGAAGCTTTCTTT; CDR3 protein: CASSIRGQGAYITEAFF